The clone carrying this TCR beta chain occurred a few times. Its specificity is not known. The PCR was carried out with 60 Vbeta primers and 13 Jbeta primers. Assay used: immunoSEQ multiplex PCR; TCRdb lists only in-frame clones, some missing. The data hold around 120,000 clones, with approximately 9.4% observed a single time. The sample is drawn from a study of cytomegalovirus exposure and HLA in healthy donors. This CDR3 is built from 17 residues. Trimming took off 2 bases at V and 4 bases at J, with 17 bases between the two ends. CDR1 and CDR2 from the germline V gene are SGHTA and FQGNSA. Study observations and caveats: Beyond CMV serostatus, there was no information to go on about immune exposure. In a later analysis, parvovirus B19, influenza, CMV and Epstein-Barr virus appeared linked to several top co-occurrence clusters.

The rearrangement uses TRBV7-2 and TRBJ2-2; tentative D call: TRBD1 (7 bases). The sample consisted of PBMCs. The receptor was derived from a man younger than 40 in good health and CMV-seronegative. CDR3 protein: CASSLQGGPAGTGELFF. CDR3 in DNA: TGTGCCAGCAGCTTACAGGGGGGCCCGGCGGGCACCGGGGAGCTGTTTTTT.